These 5 T cell receptor beta chains originate from one sample sequenced in a study of blood T cell repertoires in COVID-19. The repertoire was sequenced with immunoSEQ multiplex PCR; TCRdb's copy has only in-frame clones and lacks some. Among 95,000 to 130,000 clones listed, roughly four fifths were seen once. Sequenced input: peripheral blood. Receptors were obtained from a man aged 65-85 years with active or convalescent COVID-19.

This chain links TRBV11-3 with TRBJ2-1, with D perhaps TRBD1 (5 bases). The CDR3 extends over 16 amino acids. The ends were cut back, 1 base at V and 9 bases at J, with 19 bases in the middle. The germline CDR1 and CDR2 sequences are SGHNT and YENEEA. DNA of the CDR3: TGTGCCAGCAGCTTAGTTACCAGATTTGGGGCCAGTGAGCAGTTCTTC. Its protein is CASSLVTRFGASEQFF.

In regard to this clone: Possible read error: a much larger clone is one base away. Different DNA sequences within this sample yield the same CDR3. This sequence joins TRBV7-9 and TRBJ1-3; the D gene is possibly TRBD1 (5 bases). The CDR3 contains 15 residues. The V gene's germline CDR1 is SEHNR and CDR2 FQNEAQ (reference sequence). V lost 1 base and J lost 1, with 8 bases in between. The CDR3: CASSLGGTSGNTIYF. CDR3 sequence (DNA): TGTGCCAGCAGCTTAGGGGGCACTTCTGGAAACACCATATATTTT.

The CDR3: CATSSADAESGYTF. In DNA form, the CDR3 reads TGTGCCACCAGCTCAGCGGACGCTGAAAGTGGCTACACCTTC. The chain uses TRBV15 and TRBJ1-2; D ambiguous. CDR3 size: 14 residues. Trimming cost V 5 bases and J 7 bases, with 17 bases left between them. The germline V gene encodes CDR1 LNHNV and CDR2 YYDKDF (reference sequence).

V usage is TRBV4-3 and J usage is TRBJ1-4; D unresolved. V shed 1 base and J shed 5 bases, with 14 bases lying between them. CDR1 and CDR2 from the germline V gene are LGHNA and YSLEER. The CDR3 extends over 16 amino acids. CDR3 amino acids: CASSQVSSALNEKLFF. CDR3 DNA: TGCGCCAGCAGCCAAGTTAGTTCCGCACTCAATGAAAAACTGTTTTTT.

The chain has TRBV7-6 and TRBJ2-1, with 9 bases lining up with TRBD1. V trimming: 6 bases; J trimming: 2 bases; junction bases outside the gene matches: 8. The length of the CDR3 is 16 residues. Per germline, CDR1 SGHVS and CDR2 FNYEAQ. CDR3 loop: CASRSRDRVPYNEQFF. For the CDR3, the DNA is TGTGCCAGCAGATCAAGGGACAGGGTCCCCTACAATGAGCAGTTCTTC.